The 25 T cell receptor beta chains presented below share a single source sample, sequenced in a study of vaccination effects on CD4 cells after COVID-19. Within the ViraFEST assay, antigen-specific CD4+ T cells underwent expansion with viral peptide pools prior to sequencing. After more than 9 days in culture, the CD4+ T cells were isolated. PCR showed that the person got SARS-CoV-2 infection at some point between March and December 2020. Method: immunoSEQ multiplex PCR; TCRdb's copy keeps in-frame clones and lacks some. The sample has 42,000 or so clones, about 75% seen once. No cognate antigen is known for these TCRs. The input for sequencing was CD4+ T cells from PBMCs cultured with a peptide pool, taken before COVID-19 vaccination. The receptors shown here come from a human donor who had a prior SARS-CoV-2 infection.

This chain links TRBV7-9 with TRBJ1-1; D perhaps matches TRBD1 (5 bases). CDR1 and CDR2 from the germline V gene are SEHNR and FQNEAQ (reference sequence). Trimming stripped 5 bases from V and 2 bases from J, with 9 bases between. The CDR3 length is 13 residues. The CDR3 coding sequence is TGTGCCAGCAGCCAAGACAGTAACACTGAAGCTTTCTTT. Its translation is CASSQDSNTEAFF.

The V gene is TRBV5-1, the J gene TRBJ1-1, with a weak D call TRBD1 (5 bases). Germline V gene sequence: CDR1 SGHRS, CDR2 YFSETQ. V was cut by 0 bases and J by 2 bases, with 8 bases left in between. The CDR3 is 14 residues long. The CDR3 region is CASSLEGPNTEAFF. In DNA form, the CDR3 reads TGCGCCAGCAGCTTGGAGGGACCTAACACTGAAGCTTTCTTT.

The chain joins TRBV4-1 to TRBJ1-2; 7 bases are a match to TRBD1. V lost 4 bases, J lost 2 bases, and 4 bases stayed unmatched. Germline CDR1 and CDR2: MGHRA and YSYEKL. CDR3 length: 14 amino acids. The CDR3 spells CASSPPTGNYGYTF. The CDR3 coding sequence is TGCGCCAGCAGCCCCCCGACAGGGAACTATGGCTACACCTTC.

Here the CDR3 reads CASSRGQGDYGYTF. CDR3 sequence (DNA): TGTGCCAGCAGCCGCGGACAGGGCGACTATGGCTACACCTTC. The V and J genes are TRBV6-5 and TRBJ1-2; 8 nucleotides line up with TRBD1. V shed 6 bases and J 3 bases; nucleotides not matched to a gene: 6. Per germline, CDR1 MNHEY and CDR2 SVGAGI. The CDR3 sequence is 14 residues long.

The rearrangement joins TRBV6-5 to TRBJ1-3; D is undetermined. This CDR3 has 13 amino acids. Trimming pared 2 bases from V and 4 bases from J, leaving 6 bases between. Germline V lookup: CDR1 MNHEY, CDR2 SVGAGI. The CDR3 sequence: CASSYDPGNTIYF. DNA for the CDR3: TGTGCCAGCAGTTACGACCCCGGAAACACCATATATTTT.

The genes are TRBV4-3 and TRBJ1-6; possible D gene TRBD1, 5 bases. The V gene lost 0 bases and the J gene lost 10 bases, with 13 bases spanning the gap. This CDR3 spans 15 amino acids. Germline V gene lookup returns CDR1 LGHNA and CDR2 YSLEER. CDR3: CASSQDRGVWSPLHF. CDR3 sequence (DNA): TGCGCCAGCAGCCAAGATCGGGGGGTATGGTCACCCCTCCACTTT.

The gene calls are TRBV5-1 and TRBJ2-1; 11 bases align to TRBD2. Losses at the gene ends were 4 bases for V and 10 bases for J; bases not matched to a gene: 10. The germline V gene has CDR1 SGHRS and CDR2 YFSETQ. This CDR3 is built from 15 residues. The CDR3 DNA sequence: TGCGCCAGCAGCCGACTAGCGGGGAGAGTGTGGGAGCAGTTCTTC. This translates into CASSRLAGRVWEQFF. Complete variable domain (other parts from reference TRBV5-1 and TRBJ2-1): KAGVTQTPRYLIKTRGQQVTLSCSPISGHRSVSWYQQTPGQGLQFLFEYFSETQRNKGNFPGRFSGRQFSNSRSEMNVSTLELGDSALYLCASSRLAGRVWEQFFGPGTRLTVL.

The chain combines TRBV5-4 with TRBJ2-7, with TRBD1 identical over 8 bases. From germline, CDR1 is SGHNT and CDR2 YYREEE (reference sequence). The CDR3 covers 15 residues. V trimming: 0 bases; J trimming: 3 bases; junction bases outside the gene matches: 5. DNA for the CDR3: TGTGCCAGCAGCTTGGACCTAGGACAGGGCTACGAGCAGTACTTC. This sequence encodes CASSLDLGQGYEQYF.

The chain has TRBV3-1 (or the pseudogene TRBV3-2) and TRBJ1-2; no reliable D call. Per germline, CDR1 LGHDT and CDR2 YNNKEL (reference sequence). V was cut by 3 bases and J by 2 bases, with 7 bases left in between. The CDR3 spans 13 residues. This CDR3 reads CASSQFLNYGYTF. The CDR3 bases are TGTGCCAGCAGCCAGTTTTTGAACTATGGCTACACCTTC.

V gene TRBV27 combines with J gene TRBJ2-7; TRBD2 matches at 9 bases. The germline V gene encodes CDR1 MNHEY and CDR2 SMNVEV (reference sequence). The CDR3 sequence is 15 residues long. J gave up 3 bases and V 2 bases, and 5 bases lay outside the gene matches. CDR3 protein: CASSLQGLAGYEQYF. The CDR3 region has the DNA TGTGCCAGCAGTTTACAGGGACTAGCCGGCTACGAGCAGTACTTC.

The chain recombines TRBV27 with TRBJ2-2; 7 positions agree with TRBD1. The CDR3 is 13 residues long. The ends lost 2 bases at V and 7 bases at J; junction bases unmatched: 1. Germline V gene sequence: CDR1 MNHEY, CDR2 SMNVEV (reference sequence). The CDR3 DNA is TGTGCCAGCAGTTTAGACAGGGACGGGGAGCTGTTTTTT. Its protein product is CASSLDRDGELFF.

This clone was observed a single time. The genes are TRBV10-3 and TRBJ2-3; D uncertain. This CDR3 is built from 15 residues. From germline, CDR1 is ENHRY and CDR2 SYGVKD. V was cut by 3 bases and J by 0 bases, with 10 bases left in between. The CDR3 DNA reads TGTGCCATCAGTGATTGGAGTTCTAGCACAGATACGCAGTATTTT. It specifies CAISDWSSSTDTQYF.

The chain couples TRBV27 to TRBJ1-1; tentative D call: TRBD1 (5 bases). The V and J ends lost 3 bases and 1 base respectively, with 9 bases between them. The CDR3 has 14 residues. The V gene's germline CDR1 is MNHEY and CDR2 SMNVEV (reference sequence). CDR3 loop: CASSFQGWNTEAFF. The DNA of the CDR3 is TGTGCCAGCAGTTTTCAGGGCTGGAACACTGAAGCTTTCTTT.

The V and J genes are TRBV7-9 and TRBJ1-5; D uncertain. Per the germline V gene, CDR1 is SEHNR and CDR2 is FQNEAQ (reference sequence). There are 13 residues in the CDR3. Between the trimmed V and J ends, which lost 3 bases and 1 base, there was a span of 4 bases. CDR3 nucleotides: TGTGCCAGCAGCTTGAGCAGCAATCAGCCCCAGCATTTT. Amino acid sequence: CASSLSSNQPQHF. Looking up the rest from reference TRBV7-9 and TRBJ1-5 gives the full variable domain: DTGVSQNPRHKITKRGQNVTFRCDPISEHNRLYWYRQTLGQGPEFLTYFQNEAQLEKSRLLSDRFSAERPKGSFSTLEIQRTEQGDSAMYLCASSLSSNQPQHFGDGTRLSIL.

V and J are TRBV24-1 and TRBJ2-5, with 10 positions matching TRBD1. There are 15 residues in the CDR3. Germline trimming cut 3 bases from V and 5 bases from J; bases unmatched to any gene: 5. Germline CDR1 KGHDR, CDR2 SFDVKD. Written as DNA, the CDR3 is TGTGCCACCAGTGATGACAGGGGGCACGGGGAGACCCAGTACTTC. Protein sequence: CATSDDRGHGETQYF.

The genes are TRBV4-2 and TRBJ2-1, with D possibly matching TRBD2 (6 bases). CDR3 size: 17 residues. Germline lookup yields CDR1 LGHNA and CDR2 YNFKEQ. Trimming cost V 2 bases and J 2 bases, with 16 bases left between them. The CDR3 DNA reads TGTGCCAGCAGCCAATCTGGGGGGTTTCCTACCTACAATGAGCAGTTCTTC. Translated, it gives CASSQSGGFPTYNEQFF.

V is TRBV9 and J is TRBJ2-1; 11 nucleotides agree with TRBD2. The CDR3 covers 19 residues. In germline, CDR1 is SGDLS, CDR2 YYNGEE. V was clipped by 4 bases and J by 0 bases; unmatched bases: 12. CDR3 sequence: CASSRRGGLAASSYNEQFF. The DNA of the CDR3 is TGTGCCAGCAGCCGTAGGGGGGGACTAGCGGCTAGCTCCTACAATGAGCAGTTCTTC.

The chain joins TRBV6-5 to TRBJ2-3; D may correspond to TRBD1 or TRBD2 (5 bases each). CDR3 size: 14 residues. With 7 bases removed from V and 2 bases from J, the gap between germline ends came to 13 bases. Germline-derived CDR1 and CDR2 are MNHEY and SVGAGI. The CDR3 DNA follows: TGTGCCAGCAAATCCGGGACGGACACAGATACGCAGTATTTT. As protein: CASKSGTDTDTQYF.

The V call is TRBV12-3 or TRBV12-4, the J call TRBJ2-5; D is perhaps TRBD1 (5 bases). The CDR3 contains 13 residues. V was trimmed by 8 bases and J by 9 bases, leaving 19 bases between them. The CDR3 is CASRAVGIGAQYF. DNA of the CDR3: TGTGCCAGCCGTGCGGTCGGTATAGGGGCCCAGTACTTC.

In nucleotides, the CDR3 is TGTGCCAGCAGCTTAGGAACAGGGCGTTTAGCTTTCTTT. It translates to CASSLGTGRLAFF. The gene calls are TRBV7-8 and TRBJ1-1; possible D gene TRBD1, 6 bases. CDR1 is SGHVS and CDR2 is FQNEAQ in the germline V gene. The CDR3 has 13 residues. Trimming stripped 1 base from V and 10 bases from J, with 13 bases between.

The J gene is TRBJ1-5, the V gene TRBV6-5; D is possibly TRBD1 (5 bases). V was cut by 6 bases and J by 2 bases, with 11 bases left in between. CDR1 MNHEY and CDR2 SVGAGI come from the germline V gene. CDR3 length: 14 amino acids. The CDR3 here is CASRRGTGNQPQHF. For the CDR3, the DNA is TGTGCCAGCAGGCGAGGGACGGGCAATCAGCCCCAGCATTTT.

The CDR3 loop is CASSPPQLAYEQYF. CDR3 bases: TGTGCCAGCAGCCCACCGCAACTGGCCTACGAGCAGTACTTC. This chain joins TRBV7-2 and TRBJ2-7; D remains unclear. Germline lookup yields CDR1 SGHTA and CDR2 FQGNSA. There are 14 residues in the CDR3. V was shortened by 5 bases and J by 2 bases, with 13 bases between the two germline ends.

The V gene is TRBV7-2, the J gene TRBJ2-7; D is undetermined. V was pared by 5 bases and J by 1 base, with 9 bases between. The CDR3 extends over 13 amino acids. The germline CDR1 and CDR2 sequences are SGHTA and FQGNSA. The CDR3 DNA reads TGTGCCAGCAGCGTCGACGGATCCTACGAGCAGTACTTC. Translation: CASSVDGSYEQYF.

This clone was detected once. The chain uses TRBV4-3 and TRBJ2-7, with a weak D call TRBD1 (6 bases). Germline values: CDR1 LGHNA, CDR2 YSLEER. The V and J ends lost 4 bases and 6 bases respectively, with 16 bases between them. The CDR3 is 14 amino acids. In DNA, the CDR3 is TGCGCCAGCAGCCCGAATCCAGGGGTGTCCGAGCAGTACTTC. Protein product: CASSPNPGVSEQYF.

This chain joins TRBV19 and TRBJ1-6, with D unresolved. Per germline, CDR1 LNHDA and CDR2 SQIVND (reference sequence). This CDR3 contains 17 residues. Trimming took off 1 base at V and 6 bases at J, with 16 bases between the two ends. CDR3 DNA sequence: TGTGCCAGTAGTATAGTGTTCGGGCAACGGGGTAATTCACCCCTCCACTTT. This encodes CASSIVFGQRGNSPLHF.